This section outlines one T cell receptor beta chain sequence together with its context. In the original processing: Estimated nucleated cell counts came from reference gene primer amplification. The protocol was immunoSEQ multiplex PCR, while the TCRdb copy is restricted to in-frame clones and leaves out a portion. Clone size and V and J calls were adopted from that table, with D and trimming inferred from the DNA. The sample comprises 250,000 to 300,000 clones, roughly 85% of which are singletons, and around 3.2% rests with the top ten. The sample belongs to a study of blood T cell repertoires in COVID-19. Study-level background: COVID-19 samples from acute and convalescent phases originated in the United States, Italy and Spain. The analysed material was cDNA or gDNA that came from T cells, B-cell-depleted T cells, or PBMCs.

The V end was cut by 7 bases, the J end by 0 bases, with 16 bases between. The CDR3 has 15 amino acids. The germline gives CDR1 SGHTA, CDR2 FQGNSA. The chain joins TRBV7-2 to TRBJ2-7, with D maybe TRBD2 (6 bases). Sequenced: peripheral blood. The clonotype was recovered from a woman under 30 with acute or convalescent COVID-19. The DNA of the CDR3 is TGTGCCAGCACCCCCCTCGCGGGGTACTCCTACGAGCAGTACTTC. This sequence encodes CASTPLAGYSYEQYF.